This T cell receptor (beta chain) was retrieved from a study of metastatic and nonmetastatic thyroid tumors. Original handling: The authors used CDR3 differences across clinicopathological groups to build a distant-metastasis classifier for papillary thyroid cancer. TCRdb re-analyzed the PCR reads using MiXCR. The V and J calls were not made by the authors but by TCRdb's processing. This sample yields tens of thousands of clones, of which 30% are seen a single time; more than 25% belongs to the top ten. Patients underwent thyroid surgery, and none had received any treatment before it. This clone was counted many times. This receptor was obtained from a female donor with papillary thyroid cancer or a benign thyroid nodule (not recorded which). Some clones in this sample may be carry-over from other donors' samples. The sample consisted of blood.

The CDR3 here is CASSQLSGTRDTQYF. CDR3 nucleotides: TGTGCCAGCAGCCAACTTAGCGGGACCAGGGATACGCAGTATTTT. The J gene is TRBJ2-3, the V gene TRBV3-1; 8 bases align to TRBD2. Trimming cost V 2 bases and J 6 bases; bases outside gene matches: 7. This CDR3 contains 15 residues. Germline CDR1 is LGHDT and CDR2 is YNNKEL (reference sequence).